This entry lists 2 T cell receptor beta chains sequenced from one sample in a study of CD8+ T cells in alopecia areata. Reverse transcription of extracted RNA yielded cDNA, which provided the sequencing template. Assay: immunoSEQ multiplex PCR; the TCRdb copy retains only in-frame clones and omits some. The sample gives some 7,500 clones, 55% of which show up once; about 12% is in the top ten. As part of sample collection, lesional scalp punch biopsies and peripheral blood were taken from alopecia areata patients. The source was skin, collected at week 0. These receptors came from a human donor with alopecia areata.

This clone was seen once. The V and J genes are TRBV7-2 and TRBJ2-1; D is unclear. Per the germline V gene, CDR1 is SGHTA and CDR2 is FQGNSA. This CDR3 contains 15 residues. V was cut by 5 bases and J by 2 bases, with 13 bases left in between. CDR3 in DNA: TGTGCCAGCAGCCCTGGGCTTCAGGCCTACAATGAGCAGTTCTTC. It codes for CASSPGLQAYNEQFF.

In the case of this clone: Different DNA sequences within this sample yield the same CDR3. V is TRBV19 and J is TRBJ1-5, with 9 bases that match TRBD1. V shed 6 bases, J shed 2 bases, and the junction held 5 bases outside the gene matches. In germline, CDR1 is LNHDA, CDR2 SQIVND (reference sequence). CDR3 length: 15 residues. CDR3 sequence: CASSDTGGGNQPQHF. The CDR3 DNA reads TGTGCCAGTAGCGATACAGGGGGCGGCAATCAGCCCCAGCATTTT.